This T cell receptor (beta chain) was sequenced during a study of cytomegalovirus exposure and HLA in healthy donors. At the level of the study: For the approximately 400 genotyped donors, about 79% fell within the Caucasian-associated ancestry cluster.

Note on this clone: Its antigen is not identified.

Both 60 Vbeta primers and 13 Jbeta primers went into the PCR. Per the original data handling: A later analysis tallied approximately 80 million unique TCR beta chains, about 9.9 million of them shared. The data were produced by immunoSEQ multiplex PCR, yet TCRdb's version contains in-frame clones alone and is incomplete. Clonal size and the V and J genes are those of that table, whereas D and trimming came from the DNA. The sample shows 150,000 to 200,000 clones, 81% of them seen only once. CDR3 size: 13 residues. Per the germline V gene, CDR1 is SEHNR and CDR2 is FQNEAQ (reference sequence). Trimming pared 3 bases from V and 3 bases from J, leaving 8 bases between. Study conclusions and caveats: TRBV6-2, TRBV6-3 and some other V segments were unresolvable in 87-base-pair reads. Through in vitro validation, a few CMV-associated chains were shown to be specific for CMV antigens.

The origin of this receptor is a man aged 40-49 years in good health and CMV-seropositive. Input material: PBMCs. This sequence joins TRBV7-9 and TRBJ1-1; the D is unclear. The CDR3 here is CASSLGSYTEAFF. The CDR3 region has the DNA TGTGCCAGCAGCTTGGGGAGCTACACTGAAGCTTTCTTT. The full variable domain, in which reference TRBV7-9 and TRBJ1-1 provide the parts outside the CDR3, is DTGVSQNPRHKITKRGQNVTFRCDPISEHNRLYWYRQTLGQGPEFLTYFQNEAQLEKSRLLSDRFSAERPKGSFSTLEIQRTEQGDSAMYLCASSLGSYTEAFFGQGTRLTVV.